Sequencing of this T cell receptor (beta chain) was carried out in a study of blood T cell repertoires in COVID-19. Study summary: Whether acute or convalescent, the COVID-19 samples came from the United States, Italy and Spain. PBMCs, B-cell-depleted T cells, or T cells were the source of the cDNA or gDNA that made up the material.

Only a few counts were recorded for this clone. Participants were aged about 18 to 100 years from roughly 26 US areas. The V gene's germline CDR1 is LNHNV and CDR2 YYDKDF (reference sequence). This CDR3 is built from 15 residues. V was clipped by 1 base and J by 3 bases; unmatched bases: 3. Per the study methods: How many nucleated cells were present was estimated from reference gene primer amplification. Libraries were prepared by immunoSEQ multiplex PCR; TCRdb keeps only in-frame clonotypes and omits some of them. For V, J and clone size, that table is used; D and trimming come from the DNA. Altogether fewer than 350,000 clones are present, approximately 91% being singletons, with the ten largest covering approximately 1%.

This clonotype was obtained from a woman aged 25 to 45 who had recovered from COVID-19. The V and J genes are TRBV15 and TRBJ1-5, with TRBD1 identical over 7 bases. Sequenced input: PBMCs or T cells enriched from blood (not recorded which). DNA of the CDR3: TGTGCCACCAGCAGAGGGACAGGACCCAATCAGCCCCAGCATTTT. Amino acids: CATSRGTGPNQPQHF.